Listed below are T cell receptor beta chains from one sample, sequenced in a study of cytomegalovirus exposure and HLA in healthy donors. Sequencing used immunoSEQ multiplex PCR; TCRdb keeps in-frame clones, though not all of them. The repertoire has around 130,000 clones, around 80% of them found once; the top ten carry 2.5% to 3%. Material: PBMCs. The receptors shown here come from a woman between 18 and 29 years old in good health and CMV-seropositive. Both conserved end residues are trimmed from each CDR3. Fields, in order: D gene, V gene, J gene, CDR3 protein. A D gene is named only where the DNA matches it firmly.

-	TRBV6-6	TRBJ1-2	ASRNGEGYGYT
TRBD2	TRBV7-9	TRBJ2-3	ASSIRLAGGTDTQY
TRBD2	TRBV4-1	TRBJ2-3	ASSPKGLAGNTDTQY
-	TRBV10-2	TRBJ2-1	ASSEPNDSNEQF
-	TRBV4-2	TRBJ2-2	ASSQEGGGNTGELF
-	TRBV6-5	TRBJ1-5	ASGETGTLQH
TRBD1	TRBV9	TRBJ2-1	ASSPTWTGRSYNEQF
-	TRBV25-1	TRBJ2-7	ATLLTGSYEQY
-	TRBV18	TRBJ1-3	ASSPQRLSGNTIY
-	TRBV5-6	TRBJ2-3	ASAGLEKTDTQY
TRBD2	TRBV7-9	TRBJ2-3	ASSNSGSTDTQY
-	TRBV28	TRBJ2-1	ASSLNPRSGNEQF
TRBD2	TRBV5-8	TRBJ2-5	ASSGSGGAETQY
TRBD1	TRBV30	TRBJ1-2	AWAYTGGYGYT
-	TRBV10-3	TRBJ2-5	AISESSGLTQY
-	TRBV21-1	TRBJ1-4	ASSKGRLEGKLF
TRBD1	TRBV6-5	TRBJ1-2	ASSSLGQGARGYT
-	TRBV13	TRBJ1-3	ASSLYGVSGNTIY
-	TRBV11-2	TRBJ2-7	ASSHSVLASYEQY
TRBD1	TRBV5-4	TRBJ2-5	ASSPLPGQGFLQETQY
TRBD1	TRBV28	TRBJ2-2	ATTGVTGELF
TRBD1	TRBV7-9	TRBJ2-7	ASSLAPGQNYEQY
TRBD1	TRBV6-5	TRBJ1-1	ASSYEDRGLGTEAF
-	TRBV4-1	TRBJ1-5	ASSPLPGVRQPQH
TRBD1	TRBV4-1	TRBJ1-1	ASSRAGGAAEAF
-	TRBV5-1	TRBJ2-5	ASRVQPYQETQY
TRBD1	TRBV4-1	TRBJ1-1	ASTQMGQARTEAF
TRBD1	TRBV7-9	TRBJ1-4	ASTRGGTAREKLF
-	TRBV7-9	TRBJ1-1	ASSLAWGVEAF
-	TRBV5-1	TRBJ1-4	ASSLGPSGANEKLF
-	TRBV2	TRBJ2-7	ASSPIYEQY
-	TRBV29-1	TRBJ2-1	SARLANEQF
TRBD1	TRBV30	TRBJ1-5	AWNAQGWGNQPQH
-	TRBV5-1	TRBJ2-1	ASSYRDSGVDEQF
-	TRBV27	TRBJ1-1	ASSYGSEYTEAF
-	TRBV7-6	TRBJ2-3	ASSSQEAGTQY
TRBD2	TRBV7-9	TRBJ2-2	ASTLPLAGDTGELF
TRBD1	TRBV5-8	TRBJ2-2	ASSSIGQGTGELF